This passage covers 3 T cell receptor beta chains from one sample sequenced in a study of cytomegalovirus exposure and HLA in healthy donors. This PCR relied on a set of 60 Vbeta primers and 13 Jbeta primers. Profiling relied on immunoSEQ multiplex PCR, and the TCRdb table lists in-frame clones only, not all of them. This table holds approximately 120,000 clones. The sequenced material came from PBMCs. The receptors were sampled from a man aged 40-50 years in good health and CMV-seronegative.

The gene calls are TRBV12-5 and TRBJ2-1, with 12 bases aligning to TRBD2. Per the germline V gene, CDR1 is LGHNT and CDR2 is FRNRAP. The CDR3 runs to 17 residues. Germline trimming cut 5 bases from V and 6 bases from J; bases unmatched to any gene: 11. Written as DNA, the CDR3 is TGTGCTAGTGGTCCACACCCCGGGACTAGCGGGTTCAATGAGCAGTTCTTC. It specifies CASGPHPGTSGFNEQFF.

In nucleotides, the CDR3 is TGCGCCAGCAGCTTGGCCGGGACAGGGAATGGCTACACCTTC. It encodes CASSLAGTGNGYTF. This sequence joins TRBV5-1 and TRBJ1-2; the match to TRBD1 covers 9 bases. Germline CDR1 reads SGHRS; CDR2 reads YFSETQ. V was pared by 0 bases and J by 6 bases, with 3 bases of the junction left unmatched. CDR3 length: 14 amino acids.

This sequence joins TRBV5-1 and TRBJ2-7; 14 nucleotides agree with TRBD2. This CDR3 is built from 18 residues. Germline V gene lookup returns CDR1 SGHRS and CDR2 YFSETQ. Trimming removed 4 bases from V and 0 bases from J; junction bases left unmatched: 9. For the CDR3, the DNA is TGCGCCAGCAGCAGCGGACTAGCGGGAGGCCGCCTCTCCTACGAGCAGTACTTC. Its translation is CASSSGLAGGRLSYEQYF. The whole variable domain, filled in from reference TRBV5-1 and TRBJ2-7, reads KAGVTQTPRYLIKTRGQQVTLSCSPISGHRSVSWYQQTPGQGLQFLFEYFSETQRNKGNFPGRFSGRQFSNSRSEMNVSTLELGDSALYLCASSSGLAGGRLSYEQYFGPGTRLTVT.